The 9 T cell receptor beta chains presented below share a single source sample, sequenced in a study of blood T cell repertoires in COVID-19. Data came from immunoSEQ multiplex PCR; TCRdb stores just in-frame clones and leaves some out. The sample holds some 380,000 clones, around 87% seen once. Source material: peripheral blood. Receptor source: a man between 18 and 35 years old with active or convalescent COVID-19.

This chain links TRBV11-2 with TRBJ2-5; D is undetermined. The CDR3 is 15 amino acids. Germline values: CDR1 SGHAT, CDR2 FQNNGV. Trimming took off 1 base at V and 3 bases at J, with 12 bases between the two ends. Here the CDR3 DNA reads TGTGCCAGCAGCTTAGCCGGTTACAGCAAAGAGACCCAGTACTTC. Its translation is CASSLAGYSKETQYF.

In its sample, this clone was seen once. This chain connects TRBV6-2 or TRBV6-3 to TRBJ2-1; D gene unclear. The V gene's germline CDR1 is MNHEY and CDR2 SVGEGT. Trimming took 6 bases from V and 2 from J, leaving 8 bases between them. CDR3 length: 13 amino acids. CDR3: CASSDDTYNEQFF. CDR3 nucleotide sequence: TGTGCCAGCAGCGATGACACCTACAATGAGCAGTTCTTC.

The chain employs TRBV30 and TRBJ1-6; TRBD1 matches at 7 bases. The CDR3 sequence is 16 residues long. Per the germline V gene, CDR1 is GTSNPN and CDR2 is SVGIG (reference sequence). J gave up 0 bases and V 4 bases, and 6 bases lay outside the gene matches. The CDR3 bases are TGTGCCTGGACAAACAGGGGATACTCCTATAATTCACCCCTCCACTTT. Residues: CAWTNRGYSYNSPLHF.

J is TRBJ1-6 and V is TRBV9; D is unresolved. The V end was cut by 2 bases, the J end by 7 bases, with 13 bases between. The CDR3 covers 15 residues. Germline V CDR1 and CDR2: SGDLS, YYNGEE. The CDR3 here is CASSVRESFNSPLHF. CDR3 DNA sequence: TGTGCCAGCAGCGTCCGGGAGTCCTTCAATTCACCCCTCCACTTT. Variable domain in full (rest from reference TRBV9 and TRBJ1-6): DSGVTQTPKHLITATGQRVTLRCSPRSGDLSVYWYQQSLDQGLQFLIQYYNGEERAKGNILERFSAQQFPDLHSELNLSSLELGDSALYFCASSVRESFNSPLHFGNGTRLTVT.

The CDR3 sequence is CASSRLAGDVYEQFF. In DNA, the CDR3 is TGCGCCAGCAGCCGTCTAGCGGGAGATGTCTATGAGCAGTTCTTC. V is TRBV4-3 and J is TRBJ2-1, with 10 bases matching TRBD2. Germline V gene lookup returns CDR1 LGHNA and CDR2 YSLEER. This CDR3 has 15 residues. With V trimmed by 4 bases and J by 8 bases, 8 bases remained unmatched.

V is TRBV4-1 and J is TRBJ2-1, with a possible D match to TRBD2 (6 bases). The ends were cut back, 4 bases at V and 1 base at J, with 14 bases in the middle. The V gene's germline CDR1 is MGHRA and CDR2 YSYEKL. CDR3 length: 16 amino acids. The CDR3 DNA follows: TGCGCCAGCAGCCTACGAGCGGGTTCGTCCTACAATGAGCAGTTCTTC. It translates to CASSLRAGSSYNEQFF.

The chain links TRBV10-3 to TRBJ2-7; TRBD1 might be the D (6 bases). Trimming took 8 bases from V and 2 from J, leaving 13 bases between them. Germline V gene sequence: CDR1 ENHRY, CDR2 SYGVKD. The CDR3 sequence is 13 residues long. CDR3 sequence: CAISQDRAYEQYF. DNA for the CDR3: TGTGCCATCTCGCAGGACAGAGCCTACGAGCAGTACTTC.

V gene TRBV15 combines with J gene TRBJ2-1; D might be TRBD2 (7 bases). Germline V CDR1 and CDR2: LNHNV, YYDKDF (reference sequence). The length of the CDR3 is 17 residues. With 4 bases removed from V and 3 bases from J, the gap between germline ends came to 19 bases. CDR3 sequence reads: CATSNGQTGTIYNEQFF. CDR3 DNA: TGTGCCACCAGCAACGGACAGACCGGGACTATCTACAATGAGCAGTTCTTC.

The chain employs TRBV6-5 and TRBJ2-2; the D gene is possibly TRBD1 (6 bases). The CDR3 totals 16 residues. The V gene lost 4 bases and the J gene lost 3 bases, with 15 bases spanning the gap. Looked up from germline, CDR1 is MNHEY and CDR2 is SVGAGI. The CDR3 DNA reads TGTGCCAGCAGTTCCCAGGGGACAATATACACCGGGGAGCTGTTTTTT. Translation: CASSSQGTIYTGELFF.